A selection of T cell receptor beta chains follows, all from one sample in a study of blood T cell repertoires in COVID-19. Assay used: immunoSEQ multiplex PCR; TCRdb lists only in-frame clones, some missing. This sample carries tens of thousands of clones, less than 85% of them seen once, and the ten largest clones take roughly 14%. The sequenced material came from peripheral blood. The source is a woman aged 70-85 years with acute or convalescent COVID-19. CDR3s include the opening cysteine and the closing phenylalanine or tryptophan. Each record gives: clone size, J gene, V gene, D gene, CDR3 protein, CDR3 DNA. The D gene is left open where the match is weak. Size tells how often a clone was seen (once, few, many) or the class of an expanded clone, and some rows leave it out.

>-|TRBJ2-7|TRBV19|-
CASRDMAYEQYF
TGTGCCAGCCGGGACATGGCCTACGAGCAGTACTTC
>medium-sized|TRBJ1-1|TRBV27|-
CATGPDTEAFF
TGTGCCACGGGTCCGGACACTGAAGCTTTCTTT
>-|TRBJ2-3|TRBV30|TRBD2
CARTRGDTDTQYF
TGTGCCCGGACGCGGGGGGACACAGATACGCAGTATTTT
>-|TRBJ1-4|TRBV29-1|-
CSVGLQGHNEKLFF
TGCAGCGTTGGACTCCAGGGACATAATGAAAAACTGTTTTTT
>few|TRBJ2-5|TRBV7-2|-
CASSRTQRPQETQYF
TGTGCCAGCAGCAGAACCCAGCGGCCCCAAGAGACCCAGTACTTC
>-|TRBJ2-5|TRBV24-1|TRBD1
CASQGAWGTQYF
TGTGCTTCTCAGGGGGCGTGGGGGACCCAGTACTTC
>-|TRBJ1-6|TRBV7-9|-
CASTPGNSPLHF
TGTGCCAGCACCCCCGGGAATTCACCCCTCCACTTT
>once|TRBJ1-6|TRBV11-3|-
CASSLGQGPLHF
TGTGCCAGCAGCTTAGGGCAGGGACCCCTCCACTTT
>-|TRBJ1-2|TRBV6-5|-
CASSSDRGYGYTF
TGTGCCAGCAGTTCGGACCGGGGGTATGGCTACACCTTC
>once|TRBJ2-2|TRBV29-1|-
CSVENRATGELFF
TGCAGCGTTGAGAACAGGGCAACCGGGGAGCTGTTTTTT
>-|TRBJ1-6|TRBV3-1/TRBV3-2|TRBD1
CASRGTGGKGSPLHF
TGTGCCAGCCGTGGGACAGGGGGTAAGGGTTCACCCCTCCACTTT
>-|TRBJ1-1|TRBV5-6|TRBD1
CASSLIATGANTEAFF
TGTGCCAGCAGCTTGATTGCGACAGGGGCGAACACTGAAGCTTTCTTT
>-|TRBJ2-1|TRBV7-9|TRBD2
CASSLAGSYNEQFF
TGTGCCAGCAGCCTAGCGGGGAGTTACAATGAGCAGTTCTTC
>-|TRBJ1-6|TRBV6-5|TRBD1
CASTRRDRGNSPLHF
TGTGCCAGCACCCGAAGGGACAGGGGGAATTCACCCCTCCACTTT
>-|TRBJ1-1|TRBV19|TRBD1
CASTILGTVNTEAFF
TGTGCCAGTACCATACTCGGGACAGTTAACACTGAAGCTTTCTTT
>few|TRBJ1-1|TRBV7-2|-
CASSSIWPPNTEAFF
TGTGCCAGCAGCTCCATCTGGCCTCCGAACACTGAAGCTTTCTTT
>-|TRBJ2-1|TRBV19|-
CASSERGGSYNEQFF
TGTGCCAGTAGCGAACGAGGGGGAAGCTACAATGAGCAGTTCTTC
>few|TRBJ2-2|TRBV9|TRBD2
CASSAPGLAGVGELFF
TGTGCCAGCAGCGCGCCGGGACTAGCGGGGGTTGGGGAGCTGTTTTTT
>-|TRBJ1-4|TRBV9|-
CASSVGPGATNEKLFF
TGTGCCAGCAGCGTTGGGCCGGGGGCAACTAATGAAAAACTGTTTTTT
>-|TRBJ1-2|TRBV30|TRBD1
CAWSLDGTGIPHGYTF
TGTGCCTGGAGTCTGGATGGGACAGGTATTCCTCATGGCTACACCTTC
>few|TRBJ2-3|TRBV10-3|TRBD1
CAPGGQGSSTDTQYF
TGTGCCCCGGGGGGACAGGGGTCTAGCACAGATACGCAGTATTTT
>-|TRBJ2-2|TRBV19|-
CASSIDQGWTGELFF
TGTGCCAGTAGTATAGATCAGGGGTGGACCGGGGAGCTGTTTTTT